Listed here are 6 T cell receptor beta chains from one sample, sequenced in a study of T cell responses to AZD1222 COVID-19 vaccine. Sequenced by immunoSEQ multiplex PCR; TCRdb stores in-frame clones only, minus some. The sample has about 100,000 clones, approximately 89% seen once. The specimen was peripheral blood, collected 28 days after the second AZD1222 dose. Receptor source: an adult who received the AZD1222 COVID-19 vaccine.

The CDR3 DNA reads TGTGCCAGCAGTGAACAGGGGGCTGGGGCCAACGTCCTGACTTTC. It encodes CASSEQGAGANVLTF. This chain connects TRBV6-1 to TRBJ2-6, with 7 positions matching TRBD1. CDR1 is MNHNS, CDR2 SASEGT, per germline. V was pared by 2 bases and J by 2 bases, with 0 bases of the junction left unmatched. This CDR3 region has 15 residues.

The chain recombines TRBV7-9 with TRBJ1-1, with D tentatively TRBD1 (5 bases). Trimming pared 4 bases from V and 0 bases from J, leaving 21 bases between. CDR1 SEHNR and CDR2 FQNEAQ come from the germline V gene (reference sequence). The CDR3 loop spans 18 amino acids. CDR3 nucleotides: TGTGCCAGCAGCTCCCTTAGTATATCAGGGAGCATGAACACTGAAGCTTTCTTT. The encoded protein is CASSSLSISGSMNTEAFF.

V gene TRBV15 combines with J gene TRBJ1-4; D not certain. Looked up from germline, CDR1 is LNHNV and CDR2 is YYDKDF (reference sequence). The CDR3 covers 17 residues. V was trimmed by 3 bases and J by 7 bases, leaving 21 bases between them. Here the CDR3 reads CATSRKNPKGSREKLFF. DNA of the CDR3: TGTGCCACCAGCAGGAAAAATCCGAAGGGTTCACGTGAAAAACTGTTTTTT.

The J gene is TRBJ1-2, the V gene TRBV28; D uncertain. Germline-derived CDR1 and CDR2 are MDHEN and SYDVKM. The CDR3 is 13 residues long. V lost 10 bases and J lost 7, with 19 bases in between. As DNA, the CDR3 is TGTGCCACCCGAGTTTCACCGACGGGTGGCTACACCTTC. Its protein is CATRVSPTGGYTF.

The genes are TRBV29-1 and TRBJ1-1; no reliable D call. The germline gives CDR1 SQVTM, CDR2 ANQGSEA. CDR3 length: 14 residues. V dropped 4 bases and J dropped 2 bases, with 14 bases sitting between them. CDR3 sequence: CSVGNLLSNTEAFF. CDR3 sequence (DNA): TGCAGCGTTGGGAACCTCCTCAGCAACACTGAAGCTTTCTTT. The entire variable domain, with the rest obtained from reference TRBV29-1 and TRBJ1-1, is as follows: SAVISQKPSRDICQRGTSLTIQCQVDSQVTMMFWYRQQPGQSLTLIATANQGSEATYESGFVIDKFPISRPNLTFSTLTVSNMSPEDSSIYLCSVGNLLSNTEAFFGQGTRLTVV.

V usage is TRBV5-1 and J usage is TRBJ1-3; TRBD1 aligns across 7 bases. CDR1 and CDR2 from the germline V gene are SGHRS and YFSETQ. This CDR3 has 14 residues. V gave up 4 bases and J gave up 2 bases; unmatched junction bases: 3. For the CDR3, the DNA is TGCGCCAGCAGCGCCGGGACAGCTGGAAACACCATATATTTT. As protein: CASSAGTAGNTIYF.